The next 30 T cell receptor beta chains were all read from a single sample in a study of Ad26.COV2.S vaccination and SARS-CoV-2 variants. Treatment: some 20 received Ad26.COV2.S at low or high dose, single or two shots; roughly five received placebo; per-sample allocation not given. Material that was analyzed had been drawn on day 63 after the first vaccine or placebo injection. The protocol was immunoSEQ multiplex PCR, while the TCRdb copy is restricted to in-frame clones and leaves out a portion. The sample carries some 350,000 clones, roughly 81% recorded once. The sample in question was peripheral blood, obtained in a trial of Ad26.COV2.S vaccine versus placebo. These receptors all come from a person between 18 and 65 years old who received the Ad26.COV2.S COVID-19 vaccine or a placebo.

To note about this clone: One end of the junction varies from germline; a read error may be responsible. The rearrangement uses TRBV5-1 and TRBJ2-6; D uncertain. The CDR3 covers 16 residues. Germline V gene sequence: CDR1 SGHRS, CDR2 YFSETQ. CDR3 sequence: CASSLDPVTGANVLTF. The CDR3 DNA reads TGCGCCAGCAGCTTGGATCCGGTTACTGGTGCCAACGTCCTGACTTTC. The complete variable domain, with remaining parts taken from reference TRBV5-1 and TRBJ2-6, reads KAGVTQTPRYLIKTRGQQVTLSCSPISGHRSVSWYQQTPGQGLQFLFEYFSETQRNKGNFPGRFSGRQFSNSRSEMNVSTLELGDSALYLCASSLDPVTGANVLTFGAGSRLTVL.

V is TRBV5-4 and J is TRBJ2-7; 8 bases align to TRBD2. The CDR3 is made up of 12 amino acids. V dropped 7 bases and J dropped 1; count of bases not matched to a gene: 1. In germline, CDR1 is SGHNT, CDR2 YYREEE (reference sequence). The chain's CDR3 is CASRGGSYEQYF. The DNA of the CDR3 is TGTGCCAGCCGGGGGGGATCCTACGAGCAGTACTTC. Variable domain in full (rest from reference TRBV5-4 and TRBJ2-7): ETGVTQSPTHLIKTRGQQVTLRCSSQSGHNTVSWYQQALGQGPQFIFQYYREEENGRGNFPPRFSGLQFPNYSSELNVNALELDDSALYLCASRGGSYEQYFGPGTRLTVT.

This chain connects TRBV6-1 to TRBJ1-5; D remains unclear. Germline V gives CDR1 MNHNS, CDR2 SASEGT. The V and J ends lost 3 bases and 2 bases respectively, with 11 bases between them. The length of the CDR3 is 15 residues. In nucleotides, the CDR3 is TGTGCCAGCAGTGAGGCCAGACTGGGCAATCAGCCCCAGCATTTT. Translation: CASSEARLGNQPQHF.

The rearrangement joins TRBV28 to TRBJ2-6; TRBD2 aligns across 7 bases. The CDR3 sequence is 18 residues long. V lost 5 bases and J lost 2; bases outside the gene matches: 12. In germline, CDR1 is MDHEN, CDR2 SYDVKM. The CDR3 sequence: CASSLQPGGTPGANVLTF. The CDR3, as DNA: TGTGCCAGCAGTCTACAGCCGGGGGGTACTCCTGGGGCCAACGTCCTGACTTTC.

The chain uses TRBV12-5 and TRBJ1-1, with D possibly TRBD1 on 5 matching bases. Trimming removed 0 bases at V and 7 bases at J, with 15 bases between. The CDR3 covers 15 residues. Germline CDR1 reads LGHNT; CDR2 reads FRNRAP. The CDR3 DNA reads as TGTGCTAGTGGTTTGGTAATTTTGGGGGAAAGTGAAGCTTTCTTT. It translates to CASGLVILGESEAFF.

The chain joins TRBV5-1 to TRBJ2-7; 10 bases line up with TRBD2. The CDR3 has 13 residues. J gave up 10 bases and V 2 bases, and 6 bases lay outside the gene matches. Germline assignment: CDR1 SGHRS and CDR2 YFSETQ. The CDR3 DNA reads TGCGCCAGCAGCTTTACTAGCGGGGAGATCCAGTACTTC. It translates to CASSFTSGEIQYF.

The gene calls are TRBV7-9 and TRBJ2-7, with D perhaps being TRBD1 or TRBD2 (6 bases each). CDR3 length: 16 amino acids. Germline CDR1 SEHNR, CDR2 FQNEAQ (reference sequence). Between the trimmed V and J ends, which lost 5 bases and 0 bases, there was a span of 17 bases. CDR3 DNA sequence: TGTGCCAGCAGCCCTTCGGGGGCAGGAAGCTCCTACGAGCAGTACTTC. Translated, it gives CASSPSGAGSSYEQYF. The variable domain in full, completed from reference TRBV7-9 and TRBJ2-7, reads DTGVSQNPRHKITKRGQNVTFRCDPISEHNRLYWYRQTLGQGPEFLTYFQNEAQLEKSRLLSDRFSAERPKGSFSTLEIQRTEQGDSAMYLCASSPSGAGSSYEQYFGPGTRLTVT.

V usage is TRBV30 and J usage is TRBJ2-5, with 8 bases fitting TRBD2. With V trimmed by 0 bases and J by 4 bases, 19 bases remained unmatched. CDR3 size: 19 residues. Germline V gives CDR1 GTSNPN, CDR2 SVGIG (reference sequence). The chain's CDR3 is CAWSVREGRYEPGGETQYF. In DNA form, the CDR3 reads TGTGCCTGGAGTGTCCGGGAGGGCCGTTACGAGCCGGGCGGAGAGACCCAGTACTTC.

The rearrangement joins TRBV12-1 to TRBJ1-1. TRBV12-1 is reported as a pseudogene. The CDR3 consists of 15 residues. CDR3 coding DNA: TGTGCCAGCAGCTTTCCGGACAGGCGGGGGACTGAAGCTTTCTTT. Residues: CASSFPDRRGTEAFF.

V usage is TRBV14 and J usage is TRBJ2-7; D is possibly TRBD2 (7 bases). This CDR3 has 17 residues. V lost 4 bases, J lost 0 bases, and 19 bases lay in between. Germline lookup yields CDR1 SGHDN and CDR2 FVKESK. CDR3 sequence: CASSLYPGGGVSYEQYF. The CDR3 bases are TGTGCCAGCAGCCTCTACCCAGGAGGGGGGGTCTCCTACGAGCAGTACTTC.

The chain combines TRBV6-2 or TRBV6-3 with TRBJ1-5, with D possibly matching TRBD1 (5 bases). The germline gives CDR1 MNHEY, CDR2 SVGEGT. V shed 5 bases and J shed 7 bases, with 18 bases lying between them. CDR3 length equals 15 residues. CDR3 amino acids: CASSPVTRVGQPQHF. The CDR3 region has the DNA TGTGCCAGCAGTCCCGTTACCAGGGTAGGACAGCCCCAGCATTTT.

The chain carries TRBV9 and TRBJ1-1; D ambiguous. This CDR3 comprises 15 residues. Germline CDR1 is SGDLS and CDR2 is YYNGEE. Trimming took off 0 bases at V and 1 base at J, with 10 bases between the two ends. Here the CDR3 reads CASSVDGSPNTEAFF. CDR3 in DNA: TGTGCCAGCAGCGTAGATGGGAGCCCGAACACTGAAGCTTTCTTT.

This clone was seen at least ten times. The rearrangement links TRBV6-1 to TRBJ2-3, with TRBD2 identical over 11 bases. There are 18 residues in the CDR3. From germline, CDR1 is MNHNS and CDR2 SASEGT. The V segment lost 4 bases and the J segment 3 bases; nucleotides outside the gene matches: 12. Here the CDR3 reads CASSGLAGRQPFTDTQYF. The CDR3 DNA reads as TGTGCCAGCAGTGGACTAGCGGGACGCCAACCTTTTACAGATACGCAGTATTTT.

The chain joins TRBV7-8 to TRBJ2-1; D possibly corresponds to TRBD1 (6 bases). V dropped 5 bases and J dropped 0 bases, with 14 bases sitting between them. Germline-derived CDR1 and CDR2 are SGHVS and FQNEAQ. The CDR3 is 16 amino acids. The CDR3 loop is CASSGLDSNSYNEQFF. CDR3 DNA sequence: TGTGCCAGCAGCGGACTGGACAGTAACTCCTACAATGAGCAGTTCTTC.

V and J are TRBV4-1 and TRBJ2-1, with D hard to call. The CDR3 covers 14 residues. The germline gives CDR1 MGHRA, CDR2 YSYEKL. V lost 3 bases and J 8 bases, leaving 14 bases between the germline ends. CDR3: CASSQGMIADEQFF. CDR3 DNA sequence: TGCGCCAGCAGCCAGGGGATGATTGCGGATGAGCAGTTCTTC.

The J gene is TRBJ2-6, the V gene TRBV9; D remains unclear. There are 16 residues in the CDR3. Trimming took off 4 bases at V and 1 base at J, with 12 bases between the two ends. Germline CDR1 and CDR2: SGDLS and YYNGEE. This CDR3 reads CASSPKIQSGANVLTF. In DNA form, the CDR3 reads TGTGCCAGCAGCCCGAAAATTCAATCTGGGGCCAACGTCCTGACTTTC.

The genes are TRBV18 and TRBJ2-7; 10 bases fit TRBD2. With V trimmed by 3 bases and J by 4 bases, 9 bases remained unmatched. This CDR3 has 16 residues. The germline gives CDR1 KGHSH, CDR2 LQKENI. The CDR3 sequence: CASSPLAGGQVYEQYF. In DNA, the CDR3 is TGTGCCAGCTCACCGTTAGCGGGAGGACAAGTTTACGAGCAGTACTTC.

This clone was observed a few times. The DNA of the CDR3 is TGTGCCAGCAGCATAAGGGACAACCACGAGCAGTACTTC. Encoded protein: CASSIRDNHEQYF. This chain uses TRBV13 with TRBJ2-7, with a possible D match to TRBD1 (6 bases). CDR3 length equals 13 residues. CDR1 PRHDT and CDR2 FYEKMQ come from the germline V gene (reference sequence). The germline V and J ends were trimmed by 5 bases and 5 bases, with 13 bases remaining between them.

This chain uses TRBV29-1 with TRBJ2-7; TRBD2 aligns across 14 bases. V trimming: 7 bases; J trimming: 7 bases; junction bases outside the gene matches: 9. This CDR3 is built from 14 residues. Germline V gene sequence: CDR1 SQVTM, CDR2 ANQGSEA. Here the CDR3 DNA reads TGCAGCGCAAAGGGACTAGCGGGAGATGTTGAGCAGTACTTC. It is translated as CSAKGLAGDVEQYF.

This clone was counted ten times or more. This chain joins TRBV30 and TRBJ1-6, with D possibly being TRBD1 (6 bases). Trimming took off 5 bases at V and 5 bases at J, with 22 bases between the two ends. From germline, CDR1 is GTSNPN and CDR2 SVGIG (reference sequence). This CDR3 has 17 residues. The CDR3, as DNA: TGTGCCTGGGATCTACAGGGAAGCGCGTTCGATAATTCACCCCTCCACTTT. This codes for CAWDLQGSAFDNSPLHF.

The rearrangement uses TRBV10-3 and TRBJ1-1; D unclear. CDR1 and CDR2 from the germline V gene are ENHRY and SYGVKD. There are 11 residues in the CDR3. Trimming left V 1 base short and J 5 bases short, with 2 bases between. In DNA, the CDR3 is TGTGCCATCAGTGAGTGGACTGAAGCTTTCTTT. Translating it yields CAISEWTEAFF.

J is TRBJ2-1 and V is TRBV19; D is unclear. The germline gives CDR1 LNHDA, CDR2 SQIVND (reference sequence). V was trimmed by 6 bases and J by 2 bases, leaving 14 bases between them. The CDR3 length is 15 residues. The CDR3 nucleotides read TGTGCCAGTAGCCTACTACCGCCCCCCTACAATGAGCAGTTCTTC. The encoded protein is CASSLLPPPYNEQFF.

The V call is TRBV5-6, the J call TRBJ2-1; 10 bases match TRBD1. J lost 0 bases, V lost 4 bases, and 4 bases had no gene match. Germline CDR1 SGHDT, CDR2 YYEEEE. This CDR3 is 16 amino acids long. The CDR3 region is CASSPGQGFSYNEQFF. Written as DNA, the CDR3 is TGTGCCAGCAGCCCGGGACAGGGGTTCTCCTACAATGAGCAGTTCTTC.

This clone was detected once. This chain links TRBV6-5 with TRBJ2-2; a possible D gene is TRBD1 (6 bases). Germline V gene data show CDR1 as MNHEY and CDR2 as SVGAGI. CDR3 length: 16 amino acids. Trimming stripped 1 base from V and 4 bases from J, with 13 bases between. The CDR3 nucleotides are TGTGCCAGCAGTTACTATTTGGTAGGGGGCACCGGGGAGCTGTTTTTT. It encodes CASSYYLVGGTGELFF.

CDR3 nucleotide sequence: TGTGCCAGCAGCGGGGGAGGGGTGGGGGAGACCCAGTACTTC. Translating it yields CASSGGGVGETQYF. This chain connects TRBV6-6 to TRBJ2-5; TRBD2 agrees at 7 bases. Trimming at V came to 6 bases and at J to 5 bases, leaving 9 bases not matched to a gene. The CDR3 sequence is 14 residues long. Germline V gene data show CDR1 as MNHNY and CDR2 as SVGAGI (reference sequence).

This chain joins TRBV5-1 and TRBJ1-2; possibly TRBD1 for D (6 bases). The V end was cut by 3 bases, the J end by 1 base, with 10 bases between. Per germline, CDR1 SGHRS and CDR2 YFSETQ. There are 14 residues in the CDR3. CDR3 sequence (DNA): TGCGCCAGCAGCTCGGGACAAATTAACTATGGCTACACCTTC. Its translation is CASSSGQINYGYTF.

Written as DNA, the CDR3 is TGTGCCAGCAGCTGGGACTTTAGCAATCAGCCCCAGCATTTT. Translating it yields CASSWDFSNQPQHF. The chain recombines TRBV6-2 or TRBV6-3 with TRBJ1-5; possible D gene TRBD1, 5 bases. V lost 6 bases and J lost 0, with 9 bases in between. The germline gives CDR1 MNHEY, CDR2 SVGEGT. CDR3 length equals 14 residues.

The chain couples TRBV25-1 to TRBJ1-2; TRBD1 might be the D (5 bases). This CDR3 spans 15 amino acids. Germline CDR1 reads MGHDK; CDR2 reads SYGVNS. Trimming stripped 2 bases from V and 4 bases from J, with 14 bases between. CDR3 amino acids: CASSEPGALVYGYTF. DNA of the CDR3: TGTGCCAGCAGTGAACCCGGGGCGTTGGTCTATGGCTACACCTTC.

The V and J genes are TRBV19 and TRBJ2-3, with D perhaps matching TRBD2 (5 bases). The V end lost 6 bases, the J end lost 1 base, and 20 bases lay between the germline ends. The CDR3 runs 17 residues. CDR1 and CDR2 (germline): LNHDA, SQIVND (reference sequence). CDR3 DNA sequence: TGTGCCAGTAGGGGAGATAGGTGGGGATCGGGCACAGATACGCAGTATTTT. Translated, it gives CASRGDRWGSGTDTQYF.

This chain uses TRBV12-3 or TRBV12-4 with TRBJ2-7, with D possibly matching TRBD1 (6 bases). With 4 bases removed from V and 3 bases from J, the gap between germline ends came to 10 bases. CDR3 length: 13 amino acids. In nucleotides, the CDR3 is TGTGCCAGCAGTTCTGACAGGTTCTACGAGCAGTACTTC. Translated: CASSSDRFYEQYF.